The 2 T cell receptor beta chains reported below all come from one sample, sequenced in a study of identifying expanded T cells in peripheral blood. The protocol was immunoSEQ multiplex PCR, while the TCRdb copy is restricted to in-frame clones and leaves out a portion. The sample yields 84,000 or so clones, about 87% seen once. The sample consisted of blood. The source of these receptors is a person aged 18 to 70 in good health.

The CDR3 region is CASSIVSSGWRNQPQHF. CDR3 DNA sequence: TGTGCCAGTAGTATTGTCAGCTCGGGGTGGCGCAATCAGCCCCAGCATTTT. V usage is TRBV19 and J usage is TRBJ1-5; D not certain. Trimming left V 3 bases short and J 2 bases short, with 17 bases between. This CDR3 contains 17 residues. CDR1 and CDR2 from the germline V gene are LNHDA and SQIVND (reference sequence).

This clone was counted a few times. This chain joins TRBV19 and TRBJ1-1; weak D call: TRBD1 (5 bases). CDR1 is LNHDA, CDR2 SQIVND, per germline (reference sequence). The V end was cut by 7 bases, the J end by 3 bases, with 12 bases between. This CDR3 comprises 13 residues. CDR3 sequence (DNA): TGTGCCAGTAATGTCAGGGTGGACACTGAAGCTTTCTTT. This encodes CASNVRVDTEAFF.